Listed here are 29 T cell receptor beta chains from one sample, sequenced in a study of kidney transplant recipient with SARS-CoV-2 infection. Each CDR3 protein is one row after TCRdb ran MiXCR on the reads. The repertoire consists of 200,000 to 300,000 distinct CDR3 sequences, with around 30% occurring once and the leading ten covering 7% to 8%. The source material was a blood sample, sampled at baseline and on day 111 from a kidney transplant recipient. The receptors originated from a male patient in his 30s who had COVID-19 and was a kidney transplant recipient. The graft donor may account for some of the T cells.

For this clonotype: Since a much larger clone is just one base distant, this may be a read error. CDR3 nucleotides: TGTGCCAGCAGCCGTCAACTCGGGACTTTCAGACCTGGGGGCACTGAAGCTTTCTTT. Protein: CASSRQLGTFRPGGTEAFF. The chain is built from TRBV5-5 and TRBJ1-1, with D perhaps TRBD1 (5 bases). The germline CDR1 and CDR2 sequences are SGHKS and YYEKEE (reference sequence). V dropped 4 bases and J dropped 4 bases, with 29 bases sitting between them. The CDR3 totals 19 residues.

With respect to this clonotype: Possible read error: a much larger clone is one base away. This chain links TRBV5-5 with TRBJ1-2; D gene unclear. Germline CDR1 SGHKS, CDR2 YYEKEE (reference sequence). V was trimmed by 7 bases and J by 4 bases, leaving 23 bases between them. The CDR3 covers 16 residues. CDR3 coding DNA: TGTGCCAGCTGGTACGTTGTCTTGCGAAAGACCTATGGCTACACCTTC. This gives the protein CASWYVVLRKTYGYTF.

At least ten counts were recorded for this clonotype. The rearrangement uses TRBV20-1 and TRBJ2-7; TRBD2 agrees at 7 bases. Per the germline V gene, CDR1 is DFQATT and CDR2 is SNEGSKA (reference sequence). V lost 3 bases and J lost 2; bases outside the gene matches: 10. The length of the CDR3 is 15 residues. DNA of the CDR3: TGCAGTGCTAGTGATTGGGGGAGGGGAACCTACGAGCAGTACTTC. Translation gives CSASDWGRGTYEQYF.

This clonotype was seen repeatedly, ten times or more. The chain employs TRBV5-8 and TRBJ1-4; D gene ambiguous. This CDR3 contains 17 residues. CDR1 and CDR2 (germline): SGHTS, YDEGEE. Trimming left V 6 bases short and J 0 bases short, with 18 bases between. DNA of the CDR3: TGTGCCAGCAAATTAGTCTTACAGTTTGCAACTAATGAAAAACTGTTTTTT. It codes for CASKLVLQFATNEKLFF.

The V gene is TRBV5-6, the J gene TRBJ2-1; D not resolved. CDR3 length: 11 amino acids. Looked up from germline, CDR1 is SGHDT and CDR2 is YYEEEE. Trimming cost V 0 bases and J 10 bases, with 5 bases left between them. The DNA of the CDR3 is TGTGCCAGCAGCTTGGGTCAGGAGCAGTTCTTC. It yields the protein CASSLGQEQFF.

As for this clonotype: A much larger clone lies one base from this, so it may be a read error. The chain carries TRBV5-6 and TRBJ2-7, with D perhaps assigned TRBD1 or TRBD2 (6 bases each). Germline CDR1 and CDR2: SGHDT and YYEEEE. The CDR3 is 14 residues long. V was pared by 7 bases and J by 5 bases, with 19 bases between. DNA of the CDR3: TGTGCCAGCGGCTCCCGTTGGGGGGCCAACGAGCAGTACTTC. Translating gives CASGSRWGANEQYF.

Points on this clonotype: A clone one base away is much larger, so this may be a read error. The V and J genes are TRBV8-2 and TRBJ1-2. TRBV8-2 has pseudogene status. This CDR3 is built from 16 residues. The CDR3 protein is CGSGRSDSRKTHGYTF. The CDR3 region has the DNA TGTGGCAGTGGGAGATCTGATAGCCGAAAGACCCATGGCTACACCTTC.

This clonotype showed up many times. CDR3 DNA sequence: TGTGCCAGCAGCTTGGCCTTCGGCAGTCAAGGAGGAAACACCATATATTTT. Translated, it gives CASSLAFGSQGGNTIYF. The chain employs TRBV5-8 and TRBJ1-3; D is unclear. CDR3 length equals 17 residues. The germline CDR1 and CDR2 sequences are SGHTS and YDEGEE. V lost 0 bases, J lost 4 bases, and 17 bases lay in between.

Here the CDR3 DNA reads TGCGCCAGCAGCGCCGTTCCAACTAACACCGGGGAGCTGTTTTTT. As protein: CASSAVPTNTGELFF. The chain carries TRBV5-1 and TRBJ2-2; D is unclear. Trimming stripped 4 bases from V and 2 bases from J, with 12 bases between. This CDR3 is built from 15 residues. Germline loops: CDR1 SGHRS, CDR2 YFSETQ.

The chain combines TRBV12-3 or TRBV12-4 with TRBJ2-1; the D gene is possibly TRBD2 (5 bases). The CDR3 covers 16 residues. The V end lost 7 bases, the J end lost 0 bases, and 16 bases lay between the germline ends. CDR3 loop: CASTAWPGNSYNEQFF. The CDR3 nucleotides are TGTGCCAGCACCGCCTGGCCGGGGAACTCCTACAATGAGCAGTTCTTC.

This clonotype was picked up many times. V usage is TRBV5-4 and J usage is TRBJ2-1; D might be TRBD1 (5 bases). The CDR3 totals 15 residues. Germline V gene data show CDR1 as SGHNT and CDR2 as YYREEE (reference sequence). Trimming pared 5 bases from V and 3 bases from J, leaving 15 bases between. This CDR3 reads CASSLDSSFYNEQFF. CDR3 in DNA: TGTGCCAGCAGTCTCGACAGTAGCTTCTACAATGAGCAGTTCTTC.

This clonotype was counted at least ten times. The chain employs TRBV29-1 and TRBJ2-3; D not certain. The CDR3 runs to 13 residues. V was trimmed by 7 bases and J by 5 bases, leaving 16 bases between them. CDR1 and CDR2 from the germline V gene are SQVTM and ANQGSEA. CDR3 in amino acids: CSAIKTLGDTQYF. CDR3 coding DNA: TGCAGCGCGATAAAGACGTTGGGAGATACGCAGTATTTT.

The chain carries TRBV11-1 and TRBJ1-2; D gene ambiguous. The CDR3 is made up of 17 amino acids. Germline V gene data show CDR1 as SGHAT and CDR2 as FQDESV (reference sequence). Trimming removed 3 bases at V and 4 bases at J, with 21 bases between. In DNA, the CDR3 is TGTGCCAGCAGCTTCACATGTAAGGCTGGAAAGGTCTATGGCTACACCTTC. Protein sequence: CASSFTCKAGKVYGYTF.

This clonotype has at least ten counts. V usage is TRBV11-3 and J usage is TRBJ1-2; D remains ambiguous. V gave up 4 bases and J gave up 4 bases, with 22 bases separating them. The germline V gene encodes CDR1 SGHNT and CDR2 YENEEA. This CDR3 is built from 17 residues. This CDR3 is CASSYYYDLGKTYGYTF. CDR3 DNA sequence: TGTGCCAGCAGCTACTATTACGATCTCGGAAAGACCTATGGCTACACCTTC.

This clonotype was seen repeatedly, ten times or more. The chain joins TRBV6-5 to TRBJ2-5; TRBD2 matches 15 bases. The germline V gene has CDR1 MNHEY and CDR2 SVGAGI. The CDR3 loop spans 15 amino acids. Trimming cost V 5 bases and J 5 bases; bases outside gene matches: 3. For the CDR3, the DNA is TGTGCCAGCAGTCTAGGACTAGCGGGAGGGGAGACCCAGTACTTC. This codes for CASSLGLAGGETQYF.

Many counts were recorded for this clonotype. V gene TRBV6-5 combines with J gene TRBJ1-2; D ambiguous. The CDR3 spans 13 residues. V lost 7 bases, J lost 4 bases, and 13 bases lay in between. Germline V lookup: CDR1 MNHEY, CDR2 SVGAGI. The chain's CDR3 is CASKTDFAYGYTF. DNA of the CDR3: TGTGCCAGCAAAACAGACTTCGCCTATGGCTACACCTTC.

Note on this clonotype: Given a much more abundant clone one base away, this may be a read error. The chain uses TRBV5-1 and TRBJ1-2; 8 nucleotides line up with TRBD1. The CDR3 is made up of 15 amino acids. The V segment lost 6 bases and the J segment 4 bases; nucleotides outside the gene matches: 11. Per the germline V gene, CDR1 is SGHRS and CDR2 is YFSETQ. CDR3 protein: CASTTTGGVSYGYTF. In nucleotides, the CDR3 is TGCGCCAGCACCACCACAGGGGGAGTCAGCTATGGCTACACCTTC.

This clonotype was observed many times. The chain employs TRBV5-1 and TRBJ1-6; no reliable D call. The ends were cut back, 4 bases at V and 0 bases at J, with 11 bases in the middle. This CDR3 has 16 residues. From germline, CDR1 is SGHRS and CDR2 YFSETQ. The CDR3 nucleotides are TGCGCCAGCAGCAGTCGTGGTCCCTCCTATAATTCACCCCTCCACTTT. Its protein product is CASSSRGPSYNSPLHF.

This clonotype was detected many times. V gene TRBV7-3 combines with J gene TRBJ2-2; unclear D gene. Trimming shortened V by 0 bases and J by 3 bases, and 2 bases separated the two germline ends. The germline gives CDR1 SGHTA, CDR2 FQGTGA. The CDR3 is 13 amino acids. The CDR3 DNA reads TGTGCCAGCAGCTTAACCGACACCGGGGAGCTGTTTTTT. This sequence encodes CASSLTDTGELFF.

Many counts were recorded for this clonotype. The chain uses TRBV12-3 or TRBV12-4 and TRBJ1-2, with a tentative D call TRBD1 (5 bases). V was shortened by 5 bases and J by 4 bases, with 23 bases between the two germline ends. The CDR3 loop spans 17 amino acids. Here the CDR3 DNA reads TGTGCCAGCAGTAACTGCGACAGCTTCCGAAAGACCTATGGCTACACCTTC. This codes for CASSNCDSFRKTYGYTF.

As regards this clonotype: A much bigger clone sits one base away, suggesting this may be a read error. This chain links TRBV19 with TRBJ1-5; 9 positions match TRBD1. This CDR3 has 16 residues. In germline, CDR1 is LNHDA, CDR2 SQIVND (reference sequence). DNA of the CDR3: TGTGCCAGTAGTATCCAGGGGACAGGGAAGAATCAGCCCCGGCATTTT. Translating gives CASSIQGTGKNQPRHF.

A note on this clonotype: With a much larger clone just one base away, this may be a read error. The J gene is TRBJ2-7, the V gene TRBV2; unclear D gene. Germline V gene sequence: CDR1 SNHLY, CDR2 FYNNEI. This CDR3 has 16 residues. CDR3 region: CASLSQPAGLSYEQHF. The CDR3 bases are TGTGCCAGTCTATCCCAACCGGCAGGCCTCTCCTACGAGCAGCACTTC.

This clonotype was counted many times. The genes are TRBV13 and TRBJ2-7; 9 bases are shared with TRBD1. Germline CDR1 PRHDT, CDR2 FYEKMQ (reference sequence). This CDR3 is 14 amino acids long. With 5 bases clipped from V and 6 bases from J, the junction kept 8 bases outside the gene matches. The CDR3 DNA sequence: TGTGCCAGCAGCAAGGGGGACAGGGTTGGCGAGCAGTACTTC. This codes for CASSKGDRVGEQYF.

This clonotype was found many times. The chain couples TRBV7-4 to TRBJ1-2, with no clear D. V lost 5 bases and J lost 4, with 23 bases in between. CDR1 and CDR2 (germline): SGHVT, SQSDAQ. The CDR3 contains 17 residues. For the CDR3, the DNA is TGTGCCAGCAGCCTACGGGATTCAGCTCGAAAGACCTATGGCTACACCTTC. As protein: CASSLRDSARKTYGYTF. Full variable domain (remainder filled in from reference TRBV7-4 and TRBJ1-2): GAGVSQSPRYKVAKRGRDVALRCDSISGHVTLYWYRQTLGQGSEVLTYSQSDAQRDKSGRPSGRFSAERPERSVSTLKIQRTEQGDSAVYLCASSLRDSARKTYGYTFGSGTRLTVV.

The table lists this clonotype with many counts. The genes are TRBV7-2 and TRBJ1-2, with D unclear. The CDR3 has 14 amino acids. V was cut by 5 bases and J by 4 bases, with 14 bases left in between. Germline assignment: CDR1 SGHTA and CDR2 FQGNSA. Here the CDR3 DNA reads TGTGCCAGCAGCCCAGCGGGAGCCCCCTATGGCTACACCTTC. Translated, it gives CASSPAGAPYGYTF. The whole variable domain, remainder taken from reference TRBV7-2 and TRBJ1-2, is GAGVSQSPSNKVTEKGKDVELRCDPISGHTALYWYRQSLGQGLEFLIYFQGNSAPDKSGLPSDRFSAERTGGSVSTLTIQRTQQEDSAVYLCASSPAGAPYGYTFGSGTRLTVV.

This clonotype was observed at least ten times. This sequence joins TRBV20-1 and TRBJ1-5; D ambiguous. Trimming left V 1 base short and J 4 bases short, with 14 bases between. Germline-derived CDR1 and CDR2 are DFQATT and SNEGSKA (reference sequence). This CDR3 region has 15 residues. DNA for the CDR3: TGCAGTGCTAGAGTGTCGCCTACGGGGAATCAGCCCCAGCATTTT. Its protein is CSARVSPTGNQPQHF.

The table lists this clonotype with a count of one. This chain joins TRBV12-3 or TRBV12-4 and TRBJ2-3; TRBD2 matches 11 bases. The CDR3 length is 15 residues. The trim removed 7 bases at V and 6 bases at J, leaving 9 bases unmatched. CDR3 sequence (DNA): TGTGCCAGCAAAGTACTAGCGGGAGCGGAGGATACGCAGTATTTT. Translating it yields CASKVLAGAEDTQYF.

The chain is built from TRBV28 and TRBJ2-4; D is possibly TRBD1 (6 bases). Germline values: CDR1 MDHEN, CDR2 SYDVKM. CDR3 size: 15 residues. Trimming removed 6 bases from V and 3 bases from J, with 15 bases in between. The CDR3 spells CASSPPHRDKNIQYF. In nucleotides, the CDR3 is TGTGCCAGCAGCCCGCCCCACAGGGACAAAAACATTCAGTACTTC.

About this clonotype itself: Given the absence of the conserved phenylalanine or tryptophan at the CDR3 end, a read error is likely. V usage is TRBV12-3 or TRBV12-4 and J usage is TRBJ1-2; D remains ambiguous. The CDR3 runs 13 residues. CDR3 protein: CAGSTSGNYGYTI. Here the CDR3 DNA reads TGTGCCGGCAGCACCTCGGGGAACTATGGCTACACCATC.